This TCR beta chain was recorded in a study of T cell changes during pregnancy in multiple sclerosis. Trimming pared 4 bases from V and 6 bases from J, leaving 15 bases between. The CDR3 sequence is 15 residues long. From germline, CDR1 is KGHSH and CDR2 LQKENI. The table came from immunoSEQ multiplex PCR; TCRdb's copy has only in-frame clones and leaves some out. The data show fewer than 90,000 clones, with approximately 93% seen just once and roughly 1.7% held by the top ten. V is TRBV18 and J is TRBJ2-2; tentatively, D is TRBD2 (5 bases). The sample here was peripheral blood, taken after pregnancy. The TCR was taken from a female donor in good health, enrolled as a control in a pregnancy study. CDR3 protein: CASSQGGRGSGELFF. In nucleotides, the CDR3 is TGTGCCAGCTCACAGGGTGGACGGGGATCCGGGGAGCTGTTTTTT.